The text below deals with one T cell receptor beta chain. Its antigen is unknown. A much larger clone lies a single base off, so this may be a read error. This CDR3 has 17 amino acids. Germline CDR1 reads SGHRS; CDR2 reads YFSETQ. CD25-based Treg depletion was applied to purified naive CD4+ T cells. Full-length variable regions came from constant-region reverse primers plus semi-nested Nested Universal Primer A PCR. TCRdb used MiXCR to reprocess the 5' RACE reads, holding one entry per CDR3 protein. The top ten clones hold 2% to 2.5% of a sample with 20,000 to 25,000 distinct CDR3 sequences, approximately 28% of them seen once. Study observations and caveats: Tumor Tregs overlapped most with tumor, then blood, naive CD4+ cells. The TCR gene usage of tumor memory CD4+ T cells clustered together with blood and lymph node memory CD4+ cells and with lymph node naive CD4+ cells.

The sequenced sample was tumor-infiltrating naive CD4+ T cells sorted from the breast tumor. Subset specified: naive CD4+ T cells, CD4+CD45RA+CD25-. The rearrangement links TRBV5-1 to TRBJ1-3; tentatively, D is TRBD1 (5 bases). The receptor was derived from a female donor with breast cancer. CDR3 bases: TGCGCCAGCAGCTTGGAGGGACTGGCAGACTCTGGAGACACCATATATTTT. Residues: CASSLEGLADSGDTIYF.